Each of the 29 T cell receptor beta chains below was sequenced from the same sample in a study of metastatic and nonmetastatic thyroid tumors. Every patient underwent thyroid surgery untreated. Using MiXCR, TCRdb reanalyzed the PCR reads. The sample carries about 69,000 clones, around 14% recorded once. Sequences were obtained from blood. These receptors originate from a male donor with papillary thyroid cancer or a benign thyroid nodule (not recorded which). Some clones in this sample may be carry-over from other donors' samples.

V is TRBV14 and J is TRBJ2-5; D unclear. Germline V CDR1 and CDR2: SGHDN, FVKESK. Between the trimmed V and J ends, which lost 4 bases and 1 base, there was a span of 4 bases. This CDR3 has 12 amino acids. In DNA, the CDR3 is TGTGCCAGCAGCCCGAGCCAAGAGACCCAGTACTTC. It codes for CASSPSQETQYF.

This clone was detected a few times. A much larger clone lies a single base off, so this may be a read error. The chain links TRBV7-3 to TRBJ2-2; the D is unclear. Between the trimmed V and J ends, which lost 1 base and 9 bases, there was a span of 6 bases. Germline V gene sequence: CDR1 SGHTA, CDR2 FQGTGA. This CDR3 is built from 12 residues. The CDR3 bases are TGTGCCAGCAGCTTAAATAGGTGGGAGCTGTTTTTT. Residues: CASSLNRWELFF.

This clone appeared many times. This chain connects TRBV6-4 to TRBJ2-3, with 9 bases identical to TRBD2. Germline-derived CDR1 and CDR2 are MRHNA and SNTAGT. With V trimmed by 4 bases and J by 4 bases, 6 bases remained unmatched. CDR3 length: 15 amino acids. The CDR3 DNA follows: TGTGCCAGCAGTGCAGTGCTAGCGGGGTCAGATACGCAGTATTTT. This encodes CASSAVLAGSDTQYF.

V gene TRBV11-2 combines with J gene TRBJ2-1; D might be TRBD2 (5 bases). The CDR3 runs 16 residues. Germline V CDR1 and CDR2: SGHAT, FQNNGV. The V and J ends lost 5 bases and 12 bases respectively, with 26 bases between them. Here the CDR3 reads CASSQEGREGYGGQFF. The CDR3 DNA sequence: TGTGCCAGCAGCCAGGAAGGACGGGAAGGGTACGGCGGGCAGTTCTTC.

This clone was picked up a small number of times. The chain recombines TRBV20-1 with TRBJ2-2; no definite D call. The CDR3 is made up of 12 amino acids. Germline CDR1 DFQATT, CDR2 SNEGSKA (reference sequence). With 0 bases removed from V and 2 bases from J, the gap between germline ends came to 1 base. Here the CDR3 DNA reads TGCAGTGCTAGAGATAACACCGGGGAGCTGTTTTTT. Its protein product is CSARDNTGELFF.

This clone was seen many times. CDR3 sequence reads: CAWSPGQGNYGYTF. The CDR3 nucleotides read TGTGCCTGGAGTCCGGGACAGGGTAACTATGGCTACACCTTC. This chain connects TRBV30 to TRBJ1-2; 9 bases line up with TRBD1. The V gene's germline CDR1 is GTSNPN and CDR2 SVGIG (reference sequence). Germline trimming cut 2 bases from V and 1 base from J; bases unmatched to any gene: 2. The CDR3 is 14 residues long.

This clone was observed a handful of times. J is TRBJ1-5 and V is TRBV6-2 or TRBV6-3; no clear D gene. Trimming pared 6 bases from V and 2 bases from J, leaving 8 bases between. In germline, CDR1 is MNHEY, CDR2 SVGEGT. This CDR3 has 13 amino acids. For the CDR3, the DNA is TGTGCCAGCAGGTACAGTGGCAATCAGCCCCAGCATTTT. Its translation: CASRYSGNQPQHF.

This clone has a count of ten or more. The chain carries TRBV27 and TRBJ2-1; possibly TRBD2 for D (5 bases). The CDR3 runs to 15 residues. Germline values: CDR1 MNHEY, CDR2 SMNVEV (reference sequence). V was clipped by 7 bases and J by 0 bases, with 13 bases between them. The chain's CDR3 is CASTLSAISYNEQFF. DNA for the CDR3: TGTGCCAGCACCCTTAGCGCTATCTCCTACAATGAGCAGTTCTTC.

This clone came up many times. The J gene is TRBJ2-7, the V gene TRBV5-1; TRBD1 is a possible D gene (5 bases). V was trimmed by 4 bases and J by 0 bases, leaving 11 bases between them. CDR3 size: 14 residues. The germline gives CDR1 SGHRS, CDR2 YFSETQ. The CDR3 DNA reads TGCGCCAGCAGCGTGGACACCAGCTCCTACGAGCAGTACGTC. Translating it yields CASSVDTSSYEQYV.

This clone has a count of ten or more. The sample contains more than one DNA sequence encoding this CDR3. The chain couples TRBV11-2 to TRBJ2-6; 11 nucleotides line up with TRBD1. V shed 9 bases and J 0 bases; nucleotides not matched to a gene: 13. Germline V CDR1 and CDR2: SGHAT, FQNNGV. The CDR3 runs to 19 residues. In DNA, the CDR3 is TGTGCCAGTAGCCCCACCCCCGGGACAGGGGGCTCTGGGGCCAACGTCCTGACTTTC. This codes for CASSPTPGTGGSGANVLTF. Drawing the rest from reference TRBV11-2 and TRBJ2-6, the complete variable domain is EAGVAQSPRYKIIEKRQSVAFWCNPISGHATLYWYQQILGQGPKLLIQFQNNGVVDDSQLPKDRFSAERLKGVDSTLKIQPAKLEDSAVYLCASSPTPGTGGSGANVLTFGAGSRLTVL.

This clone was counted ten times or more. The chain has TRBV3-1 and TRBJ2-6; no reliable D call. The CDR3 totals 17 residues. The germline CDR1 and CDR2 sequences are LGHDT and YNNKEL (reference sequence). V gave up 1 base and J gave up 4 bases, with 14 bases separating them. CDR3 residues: CASSQVGAVGGANVLTF. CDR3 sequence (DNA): TGTGCCAGCAGCCAAGTCGGCGCGGTTGGGGGGGCCAACGTCCTGACTTTC. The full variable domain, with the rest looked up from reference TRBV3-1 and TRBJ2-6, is DTAVSQTPKYLVTQMGNDKSIKCEQNLGHDTMYWYKQDSKKFLKIMFSYNNKELIINETVPNRFSPKSPDKAHLNLHINSLELGDSAVYFCASSQVGAVGGANVLTFGAGSRLTVL.

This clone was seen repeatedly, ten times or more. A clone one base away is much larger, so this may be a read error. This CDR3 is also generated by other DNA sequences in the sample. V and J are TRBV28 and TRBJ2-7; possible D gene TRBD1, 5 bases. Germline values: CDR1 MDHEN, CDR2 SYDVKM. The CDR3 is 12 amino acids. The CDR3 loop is CASSWGSYEQYF. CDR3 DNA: TGCGCCAGCAGTTGGGGCAGCTACGAGCAGTACTTC.

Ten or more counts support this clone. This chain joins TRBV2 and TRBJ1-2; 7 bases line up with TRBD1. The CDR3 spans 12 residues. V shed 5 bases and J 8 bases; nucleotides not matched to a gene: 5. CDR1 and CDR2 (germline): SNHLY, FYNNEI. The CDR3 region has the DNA TGTGCCAGCAGTAGACAGGGAAGAGGCTACACCTTC. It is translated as CASSRQGRGYTF.

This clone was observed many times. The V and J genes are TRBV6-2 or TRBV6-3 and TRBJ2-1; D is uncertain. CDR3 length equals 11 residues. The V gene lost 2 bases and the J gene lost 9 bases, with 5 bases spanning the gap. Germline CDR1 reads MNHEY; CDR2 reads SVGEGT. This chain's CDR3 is CASSYSGEQFF. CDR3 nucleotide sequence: TGTGCCAGCAGTTACAGTGGTGAGCAGTTCTTC.

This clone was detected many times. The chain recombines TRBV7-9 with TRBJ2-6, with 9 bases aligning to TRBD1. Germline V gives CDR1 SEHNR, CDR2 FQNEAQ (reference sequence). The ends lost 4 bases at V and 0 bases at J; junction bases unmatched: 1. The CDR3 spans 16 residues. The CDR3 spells CASSSTGGSGANVLTF. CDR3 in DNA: TGTGCCAGCAGCTCGACAGGGGGCTCTGGGGCCAACGTCCTGACTTTC.

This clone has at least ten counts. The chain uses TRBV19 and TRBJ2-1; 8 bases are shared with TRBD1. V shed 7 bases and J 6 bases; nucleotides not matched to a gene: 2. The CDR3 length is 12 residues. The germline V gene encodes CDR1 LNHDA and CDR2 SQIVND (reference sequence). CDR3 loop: CASKDRANEQFF. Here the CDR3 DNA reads TGTGCCAGTAAGGACAGGGCCAATGAGCAGTTCTTC.

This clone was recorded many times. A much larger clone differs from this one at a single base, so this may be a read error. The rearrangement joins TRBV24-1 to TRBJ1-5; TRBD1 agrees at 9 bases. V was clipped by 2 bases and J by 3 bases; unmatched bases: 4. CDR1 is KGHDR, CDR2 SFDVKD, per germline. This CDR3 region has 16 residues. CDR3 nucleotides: TGTGCCACCAGTGATTCGGGGGACAGGGTCAATCAGCCCCAGCATTTT. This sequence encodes CATSDSGDRVNQPQHF.

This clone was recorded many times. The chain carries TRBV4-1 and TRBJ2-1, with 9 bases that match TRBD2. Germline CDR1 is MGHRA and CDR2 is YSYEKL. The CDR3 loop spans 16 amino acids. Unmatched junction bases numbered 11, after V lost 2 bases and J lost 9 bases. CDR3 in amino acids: CASSQSTGTSRGEQFF. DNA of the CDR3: TGCGCCAGCAGCCAATCAACCGGGACTAGCCGTGGTGAGCAGTTCTTC.

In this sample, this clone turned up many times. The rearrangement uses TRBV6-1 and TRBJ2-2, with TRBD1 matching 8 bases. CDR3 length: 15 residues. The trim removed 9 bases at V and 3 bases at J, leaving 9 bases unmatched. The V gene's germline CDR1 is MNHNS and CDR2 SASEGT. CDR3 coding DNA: TGTGCCAGTAACAGGGGGGTGGGGTACACCGGGGAGCTGTTTTTT. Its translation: CASNRGVGYTGELFF.

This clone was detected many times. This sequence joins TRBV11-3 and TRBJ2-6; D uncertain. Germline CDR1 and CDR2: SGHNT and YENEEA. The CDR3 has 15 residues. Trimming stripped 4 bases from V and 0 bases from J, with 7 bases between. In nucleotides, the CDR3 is TGTGCCAGCAGCTCGAGTCCCTCTGGGGCCAACGTCCTGACTTTC. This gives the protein CASSSSPSGANVLTF.

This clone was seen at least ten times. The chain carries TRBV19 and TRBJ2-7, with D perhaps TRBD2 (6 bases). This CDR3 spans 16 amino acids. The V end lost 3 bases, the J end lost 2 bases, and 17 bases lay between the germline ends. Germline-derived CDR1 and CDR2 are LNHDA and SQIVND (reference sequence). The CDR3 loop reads CASSIQGGMATYEQYF. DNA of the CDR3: TGTGCCAGTAGTATCCAGGGAGGAATGGCCACCTACGAGCAGTACTTC.

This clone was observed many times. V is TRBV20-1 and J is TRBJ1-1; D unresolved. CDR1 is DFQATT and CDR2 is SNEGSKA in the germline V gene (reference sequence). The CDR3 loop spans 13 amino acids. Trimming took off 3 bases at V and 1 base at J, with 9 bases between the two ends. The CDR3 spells CSAREGGNTEAFF. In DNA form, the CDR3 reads TGCAGTGCTAGGGAGGGCGGGAACACTGAAGCTTTCTTT.

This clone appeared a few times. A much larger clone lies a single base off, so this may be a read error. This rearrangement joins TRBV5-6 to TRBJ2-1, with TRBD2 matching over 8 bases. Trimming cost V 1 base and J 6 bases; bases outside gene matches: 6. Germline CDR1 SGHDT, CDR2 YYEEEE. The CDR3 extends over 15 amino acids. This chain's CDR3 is CASSLCLAGSNEQFF. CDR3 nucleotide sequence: TGTGCCAGCAGCTTGTGCCTAGCGGGCTCCAATGAGCAGTTCTTC.

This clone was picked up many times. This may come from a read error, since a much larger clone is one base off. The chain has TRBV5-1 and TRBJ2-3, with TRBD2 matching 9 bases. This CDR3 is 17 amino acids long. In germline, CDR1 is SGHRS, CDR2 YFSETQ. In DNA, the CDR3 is TGCGCCAGCGGCTTGCCCGTAGCGGGAGCAAGCACAGATACGCAGTATTTT. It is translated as CASGLPVAGASTDTQYF.

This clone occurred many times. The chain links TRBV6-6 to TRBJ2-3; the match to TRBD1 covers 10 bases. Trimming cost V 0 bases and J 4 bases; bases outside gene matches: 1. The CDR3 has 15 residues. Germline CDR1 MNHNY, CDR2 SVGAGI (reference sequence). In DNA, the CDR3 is TGTGCCAGCAGTTACTCGACAGGGGGCGCAGATACGCAGTATTTT. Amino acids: CASSYSTGGADTQYF.

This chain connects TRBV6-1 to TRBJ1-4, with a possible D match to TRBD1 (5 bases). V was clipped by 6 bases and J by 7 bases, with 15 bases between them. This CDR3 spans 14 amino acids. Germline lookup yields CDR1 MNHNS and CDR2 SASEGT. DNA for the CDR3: TGTGCCAGCAGGCCGGGCACGGGGGGTGAAAAACTGTTTTTT. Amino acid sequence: CASRPGTGGEKLFF.

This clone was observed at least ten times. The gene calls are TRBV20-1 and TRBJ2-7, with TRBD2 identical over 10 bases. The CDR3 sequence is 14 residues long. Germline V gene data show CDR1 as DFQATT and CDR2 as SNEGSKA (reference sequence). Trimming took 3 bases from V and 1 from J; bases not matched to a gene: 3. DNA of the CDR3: TGCAGTGCTAGTCTACTAGCGGGATCCTACGAGCAGTACTTC. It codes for CSASLLAGSYEQYF.

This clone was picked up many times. CDR3 DNA sequence: TGCGCCAGCAGCTTGAGGACCAGGGGGGATAATTCACCCCTCCACTTT. Its protein product is CASSLRTRGDNSPLHF. The rearrangement joins TRBV5-1 to TRBJ1-6, with 7 bases matching TRBD1. The junction had 6 bases not matched to a gene; V was cut back by 1 base and J by 5 bases. This CDR3 has 16 amino acids. CDR1 and CDR2 (germline): SGHRS, YFSETQ.

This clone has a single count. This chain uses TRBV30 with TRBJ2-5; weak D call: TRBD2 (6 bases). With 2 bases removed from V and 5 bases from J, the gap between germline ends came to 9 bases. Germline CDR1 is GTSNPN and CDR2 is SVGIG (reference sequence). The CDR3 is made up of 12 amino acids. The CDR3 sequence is CAWSSGGETQYF. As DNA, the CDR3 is TGTGCCTGGAGTAGTGGAGGGGAGACCCAGTACTTC.